This TCR beta chain was retrieved from a study of CD8 T cells in Susac syndrome. V gave up 1 base and J gave up 3 bases, with 12 bases separating them. Per the germline V gene, CDR1 is LGHNA and CDR2 is YSLEER. The CDR3 has 15 amino acids. Random hexamers were used to reverse transcribe the RNA input (roughly 0.5 to 1 ug). MiXCR, run by TCRdb on the immunoSEQ multiplex PCR reads, gives a single entry per CDR3 protein. The sample contains around 62,000 distinct CDR3 sequences, around nine tenths of which appear only once. V is TRBV4-3 and J is TRBJ1-2, with D perhaps TRBD1 (5 bases). Source material: CD8+ T cells from PBMCs. The TCR comes from a human donor in good health. In DNA, the CDR3 is TGCGCCAGCAGCCAAGCCCGGGACTTCGACTATGGCTACACCTTC. Its protein product is CASSQARDFDYGYTF.